This TCR beta chain was identified during a study of cytomegalovirus exposure and HLA in healthy donors. Study results and limitations: Per a prior analysis, the majority of TCR beta V segments were productive roughly 87% or roughly 30% of the time. Association of a missense DCLRE1C variant with TCR beta V- and J-gene trimming was reported in a later analysis. For cytomegalovirus status, the classifier reportedly gave diagnoses with high specificity and sensitivity.

Concerning this clone itself: Its antigen is not identified.

Researchers ran the PCR with 60 Vbeta and 13 Jbeta primers. The data were produced by immunoSEQ multiplex PCR, yet TCRdb's version contains in-frame clones alone and is incomplete. The sample holds about 140,000 clones. The CDR3 is made up of 14 amino acids. V lost 2 bases and J lost 7, with 11 bases in between. Germline CDR1 reads SNHLY; CDR2 reads FYNNEI. The receptor's source is a woman between 18 and 29 years old in good health and CMV-seronegative. The rearrangement uses TRBV2 and TRBJ2-2; no clear D gene. The sample taken for sequencing was PBMCs. The CDR3 protein is CASSENGGIGELFF. CDR3 coding DNA: TGTGCCAGCAGTGAAAATGGCGGAATCGGGGAGCTGTTTTTT.